The clone carrying this T cell receptor (beta chain) came up a few times. TCRdb passed the RT-PCR reads through MiXCR, listing each CDR3 protein once. The data show around 520,000 distinct CDR3 sequences, with over 9.5% seen just once and roughly 10% held by the top ten. The CDR3 is 16 residues long. Germline V CDR1 and CDR2: SGHRS, YFSETQ. V was clipped by 4 bases and J by 0 bases; unmatched bases: 7. This entry comes from a study of response to subunit inactivated influenza vaccine. The source is a man in his fifties who received an inactivated influenza vaccine. This sequence joins TRBV5-1 and TRBJ2-3, with 8 positions matching TRBD2. The sample here was PBMCs from blood, taken on the day of vaccination. DNA for the CDR3: TGCGCCAGCAGCCTTTTAGCGGGAAGCAGCACAGATACGCAGTATTTT. This gives the protein CASSLLAGSSTDTQYF.